The 21 T cell receptor beta chains below come from one sample, sequenced in a study of graft-versus-host responses after intestinal transplantation. Repertoires were generated with immunoSEQ multiplex PCR, while TCRdb's copy carries only in-frame clones and drops some. The sample consists of about 21,000 clones, over 80% of them appearing once. The material was PBMCs, obtained around 270 days after intestinal transplant. These receptors were taken from a human patient who received an intestinal transplant, so some T cells may come from the graft donor.

The CDR3: CASSGGPYEQYF. The CDR3 nucleotides are TGTGCCAGCAGTGGGGGCCCCTACGAGCAGTACTTC. The rearrangement uses TRBV25-1 and TRBJ2-7; D is possibly TRBD1 (5 bases). CDR1 MGHDK and CDR2 SYGVNS come from the germline V gene. V was clipped by 4 bases and J by 2 bases, with 6 bases between them. This CDR3 is built from 12 residues.

This clone was found a few times. The V and J genes are TRBV9 and TRBJ1-1; D is uncertain. Trimming took 0 bases from V and 4 from J, leaving 7 bases between them. The CDR3 totals 13 residues. CDR1 SGDLS and CDR2 YYNGEE come from the germline V gene. The CDR3 DNA reads as TGTGCCAGCAGCGTAGTCACCCCCACTGAAGCTTTCTTT. It yields the protein CASSVVTPTEAFF.

The V gene is TRBV7-9, the J gene TRBJ1-4; TRBD1 is a possible D gene (5 bases). Deletions cut 3 bases from V and 4 bases from J, with 12 bases between. This CDR3 has 15 amino acids. CDR1 is SEHNR and CDR2 is FQNEAQ in the germline V gene (reference sequence). CDR3: CASSFRSGGNEKLFF. In DNA, the CDR3 is TGTGCCAGCAGCTTTAGATCCGGGGGTAATGAAAAACTGTTTTTT.

This sequence joins TRBV5-1 and TRBJ1-4, with D maybe TRBD1 (5 bases). The V end was cut by 5 bases, the J end by 0 bases, with 11 bases between. The CDR3 length is 15 residues. Germline V lookup: CDR1 SGHRS, CDR2 YFSETQ. The CDR3 bases are TGCGCCAGCAGGGGGCGAGTTGCAACTAATGAAAAACTGTTTTTT. Translation: CASRGRVATNEKLFF. Full variable domain (missing parts from reference TRBV5-1 and TRBJ1-4): KAGVTQTPRYLIKTRGQQVTLSCSPISGHRSVSWYQQTPGQGLQFLFEYFSETQRNKGNFPGRFSGRQFSNSRSEMNVSTLELGDSALYLCASRGRVATNEKLFFGSGTQLSVL.

This sequence joins TRBV19 and TRBJ2-2; 10 nucleotides line up with TRBD1. CDR3 length: 14 amino acids. Germline CDR1 LNHDA, CDR2 SQIVND (reference sequence). V lost 10 bases and J lost 4; bases outside the gene matches: 6. In DNA, the CDR3 is TGTGCCACACCGACAGGGGGCGTCACCGGGGAGCTGTTTTTT. It translates to CATPTGGVTGELFF.

Only a few counts were recorded for this clone. The chain has TRBV18 and TRBJ1-1, with a tentative D call TRBD1 (6 bases). Between the trimmed V and J ends, which lost 1 base and 3 bases, there was a span of 6 bases. Per germline, CDR1 KGHSH and CDR2 LQKENI. This CDR3 comprises 13 residues. The CDR3 region has the DNA TGTGCCAGCTCACCACGACAGGACACTGAAGCTTTCTTT. The encoded protein is CASSPRQDTEAFF.

The J gene is TRBJ1-6, the V gene TRBV25-1; perhaps TRBD1 as D (6 bases). Germline values: CDR1 MGHDK, CDR2 SYGVNS. V was pared by 6 bases and J by 7 bases, with 13 bases between. The CDR3 totals 14 residues. The CDR3 loop reads CASRIDRSNSPLHF. The CDR3 region has the DNA TGTGCCAGCAGAATCGACAGGTCGAATTCACCCCTCCACTTT. The variable domain in full, with the rest retrieved from reference TRBV25-1 and TRBJ1-6, is EADIYQTPRYLVIGTGKKITLECSQTMGHDKMYWYQQDPGMELHLIHYSYGVNSTEKGDLSSESTVSRIRTEHFPLTLESARPSHTSQYLCASRIDRSNSPLHFGNGTRLTVT.

A single count supports this clone. The V call is TRBV7-9, the J call TRBJ2-1; 15 nucleotides align to TRBD2. V was clipped by 3 bases and J by 0 bases; unmatched bases: 3. The germline gives CDR1 SEHNR, CDR2 FQNEAQ (reference sequence). CDR3 size: 18 residues. The chain's CDR3 is CASSFGLAGGGSYNEQFF. The CDR3 DNA follows: TGTGCCAGCAGCTTCGGACTAGCGGGAGGGGGCTCCTACAATGAGCAGTTCTTC.

This clone was recorded once. The V and J genes are TRBV25-1 and TRBJ1-5; D is unresolved. The CDR3 is made up of 13 amino acids. CDR1 is MGHDK and CDR2 is SYGVNS in the germline V gene. Trimming shortened V by 6 bases and J by 7 bases, and 13 bases separated the two germline ends. CDR3 amino acids: CASSEGHWQPQHF. The CDR3 DNA reads as TGTGCCAGCAGCGAAGGCCACTGGCAGCCCCAGCATTTT.

This chain joins TRBV11-2 and TRBJ2-1, with a weak D call TRBD2 (5 bases). Trimming removed 5 bases at V and 0 bases at J, with 17 bases between. Per the germline V gene, CDR1 is SGHAT and CDR2 is FQNNGV. This CDR3 is 17 amino acids long. The CDR3 is CASSTEIARYSYNEQFF. CDR3 in DNA: TGTGCCAGCAGCACTGAAATAGCGCGTTACTCCTACAATGAGCAGTTCTTC.

The chain uses TRBV6-5 and TRBJ2-7; D is undetermined. V dropped 0 bases and J dropped 3 bases, with 15 bases sitting between them. Per germline, CDR1 MNHEY and CDR2 SVGAGI. The CDR3 extends over 16 amino acids. The CDR3 DNA is TGTGCCAGCAGTTACTCGTCGAAGTTAGTGCACTACGAGCAGTACTTC. Translation: CASSYSSKLVHYEQYF.

This rearrangement joins TRBV2 to TRBJ1-4; TRBD1 is a possible D gene (6 bases). Germline V gene sequence: CDR1 SNHLY, CDR2 FYNNEI. V was pared by 4 bases and J by 0 bases, with 12 bases between. The CDR3 covers 16 residues. CDR3 region: CASSVLGGATNEKLFF. CDR3 nucleotide sequence: TGTGCCAGCAGTGTTTTGGGGGGCGCAACTAATGAAAAACTGTTTTTT. Together with reference TRBV2 and TRBJ1-4, the CDR3 gives the full variable domain: EPEVTQTPSHQVTQMGQEVILRCVPISNHLYFYWYRQILGQKVEFLVSFYNNEISEKSEIFDDQFSVERPDGSNFTLKIRSTKLEDSAMYFCASSVLGGATNEKLFFGSGTQLSVL.

The gene calls are TRBV7-6 and TRBJ2-6; unclear D gene. The length of the CDR3 is 17 residues. Trimming cost V 3 bases and J 0 bases, with 12 bases left between them. Germline V CDR1 and CDR2: SGHVS, FNYEAQ. For the CDR3, the DNA is TGTGCCAGCAGCTTTTGGCAGGCGAGCTCTGGGGCCAACGTCCTGACTTTC. Its protein product is CASSFWQASSGANVLTF.

Note on this clone: Germline and junction disagree at one end, which may indicate a read error. V and J are TRBV6-6 and TRBJ1-2, with TRBD1 identical over 7 bases. Germline V lookup: CDR1 MNHNY, CDR2 SVGAGI (reference sequence). The CDR3 is made up of 12 amino acids. The CDR3 nucleotides read TGTGCCAGCAGTTACTCAGGCGGGGACAGTATCTTC. This translates into CASSYSGGDSIF.

This clone was observed once. The rearrangement uses TRBV6-1 and TRBJ1-1, with D perhaps TRBD1 (5 bases). Trimming took 8 bases from V and 3 from J, leaving 10 bases between them. The germline V gene encodes CDR1 MNHNS and CDR2 SASEGT. There are 12 residues in the CDR3. The chain's CDR3 is CASSRGDTEAFF. CDR3 nucleotides: TGTGCCAGCTCCCGGGGGGACACTGAAGCTTTCTTT.

The genes are TRBV2 and TRBJ2-7; 7 bases match TRBD2. The CDR3 sequence is 16 residues long. CDR1 is SNHLY, CDR2 FYNNEI, per germline. The V and J ends lost 2 bases and 3 bases, in that order; junction bases with no gene match: 10. As DNA, the CDR3 is TGTGCCAGCAGTGAATGGACTAGTCTCACCAACTACGAGCAGTACTTC. It codes for CASSEWTSLTNYEQYF.

The chain joins TRBV30 to TRBJ1-4; weak D call: TRBD1 (6 bases). The CDR3 is 14 amino acids. Trimming cost V 0 bases and J 7 bases, with 12 bases left between them. The germline CDR1 and CDR2 sequences are GTSNPN and SVGIG (reference sequence). CDR3 amino acids: CAWSVPGGGEKLFF. CDR3 DNA: TGTGCCTGGAGTGTCCCAGGAGGGGGTGAAAAACTGTTTTTT.

This clone has just one count. The V call is TRBV4-1, the J call TRBJ1-2; 9 bases are a match to TRBD1. The V gene end was trimmed by 2 bases and the J gene end by 6 bases; junction bases not matched to a gene: 10. The V gene's germline CDR1 is MGHRA and CDR2 YSYEKL. The CDR3 totals 16 residues. The DNA for the CDR3 is TGCGCCAGCAGCCAATTTCCTCCTGACAGGGGGGATGGCTACACCTTC. Translation gives CASSQFPPDRGDGYTF.

The V gene is TRBV2, the J gene TRBJ2-3; TRBD2 aligns across 9 bases. This CDR3 spans 15 amino acids. Germline V gene data show CDR1 as SNHLY and CDR2 as FYNNEI. The V segment lost 8 bases and the J segment 2 bases; nucleotides outside the gene matches: 8. The chain's CDR3 is CASGLARNPTDTQYF. The CDR3 DNA is TGTGCCAGCGGACTAGCGAGAAACCCCACAGATACGCAGTATTTT. The complete variable domain, with remaining parts taken from reference TRBV2 and TRBJ2-3, reads EPEVTQTPSHQVTQMGQEVILRCVPISNHLYFYWYRQILGQKVEFLVSFYNNEISEKSEIFDDQFSVERPDGSNFTLKIRSTKLEDSAMYFCASGLARNPTDTQYFGPGTRLTVL.

The chain links TRBV7-3 to TRBJ1-5, with D uncertain. V shed 2 bases and J shed 7 bases, with 9 bases lying between them. The CDR3 length is 13 residues. Germline lookup yields CDR1 SGHTA and CDR2 FQGTGA. CDR3 amino acids: CASSLGAGQPQHF. The CDR3 bases are TGTGCCAGCAGCTTAGGCGCGGGGCAGCCCCAGCATTTT.

This chain uses TRBV5-6 with TRBJ2-7; D is ambiguous. Trimming left V 5 bases short and J 4 bases short, with 19 bases between. CDR3 size: 15 residues. CDR1 and CDR2 (germline): SGHDT, YYEEEE. CDR3 protein: CASSPSPQALYEQYF. The CDR3 DNA sequence: TGTGCCAGCAGTCCTTCCCCCCAGGCCCTGTACGAGCAGTACTTC.